The 18 T cell receptor beta chains below were found in one sample sequenced in a study of early T cells in non-severe SARS-CoV-2 infection. TCRdb re-called the 5' RACE reads with MiXCR, one entry per CDR3 protein. The table records fewer than 110,000 distinct CDR3 sequences, 11% of them present only once. The sequenced sample was whole blood. Receptors originate from an adult who was a healthcare worker with PCR-confirmed SARS-CoV-2 infection or an uninfected control (not recorded which).

This clonotype was detected ten times or more. This chain uses TRBV6-5 with TRBJ1-1; no reliable D call. Germline V gene lookup returns CDR1 MNHEY and CDR2 SVGAGI. Trimming took off 2 bases at V and 11 bases at J, with 9 bases between the two ends. The CDR3 consists of 11 residues. CDR3 loop: CASSYPPSAFF. For the CDR3, the DNA is TGTGCCAGCAGTTACCCGCCGTCGGCTTTCTTT.

The rearrangement joins TRBV6-2 or TRBV6-3 to TRBJ2-7, with 8 bases aligning to TRBD2. The V gene end was trimmed by 6 bases and the J gene end by 3 bases; junction bases not matched to a gene: 4. Germline CDR1 reads MNHEY; CDR2 reads SVGEGT. CDR3 length: 13 amino acids. CDR3 DNA: TGTGCCAGCAGGCCGACTAGCGACTACGAGCAGTACTTC. This gives the protein CASRPTSDYEQYF.

Points on this clonotype: This clone may be a read error of a much larger clone one base away. The chain combines TRBV2 with TRBJ1-1; TRBD1 is a possible D gene (5 bases). The CDR3 is 12 amino acids. Germline-derived CDR1 and CDR2 are SNHLY and FYNNEI. CDR3 in DNA: TGTGTCAGCAGTAGGGGGAACACTGAAGCTTTCTTT. Protein: CVSSRGNTEAFF.

This clonotype is labeled as medium-sized. This chain joins TRBV10-3 and TRBJ2-7; 8 bases map to TRBD2. Germline V lookup: CDR1 ENHRY, CDR2 SYGVKD. The length of the CDR3 is 14 residues. V lost 9 bases to trimming and J lost 6 bases; unmatched junction nucleotides: 13. CDR3 sequence (DNA): TGTGCCATACGGGGGGGAGCGGGAGAGGGCGAGCAGTACTTC. This codes for CAIRGGAGEGEQYF.

The CDR3, as DNA: TGCAGTGCTAAAGACAGGGGACCCACGAGGGCTTTCTTT. Protein sequence: CSAKDRGPTRAFF. This chain connects TRBV20-1 to TRBJ1-1; 8 bases are shared with TRBD1. The CDR3 spans 13 residues. Germline V gene lookup returns CDR1 DFQATT and CDR2 SNEGSKA (reference sequence). Losses at the gene ends were 4 bases for V and 11 bases for J; bases not matched to a gene: 12.

This clonotype was counted only a few times. The rearrangement joins TRBV9 to TRBJ1-1; D not certain. Germline-derived CDR1 and CDR2 are SGDLS and YYNGEE. Trimming pared 0 bases from V and 0 bases from J, leaving 12 bases between. There are 16 residues in the CDR3. For the CDR3, the DNA is TGTGCCAGCAGCGTAGACCCCCACACACTGAACACTGAAGCTTTCTTT. It is translated as CASSVDPHTLNTEAFF.

This clonotype was recorded at least ten times. The chain couples TRBV20-1 to TRBJ2-1; 9 bases are a match to TRBD2. The CDR3 has 12 residues. V lost 7 bases and J lost 6; bases outside the gene matches: 4. Germline V gene lookup returns CDR1 DFQATT and CDR2 SNEGSKA (reference sequence). The CDR3 region has the DNA TGCAGTGGAGGAGCGGGGGGCAATGAGCAGTTCTTC. Protein: CSGGAGGNEQFF.

This clonotype occurred many times. V usage is TRBV12-3 or TRBV12-4 and J usage is TRBJ2-3; no definite D call. The CDR3 has 14 residues. The germline V and J ends were trimmed by 3 bases and 2 bases, with 9 bases remaining between them. CDR3 DNA: TGTGCCAGCAGTTTTGGTATAAACACAGATACGCAGTATTTT. Translation: CASSFGINTDTQYF.

This clonotype was seen ten or more times. CDR3 loop: CASSPTSETGLTGELFF. In DNA form, the CDR3 reads TGTGCCAGCAGTCCAACAAGTGAGACAGGGTTGACCGGGGAGCTGTTTTTT. V usage is TRBV27 and J usage is TRBJ2-2; 7 bases match TRBD1. This CDR3 region has 17 residues. Trimming removed 5 bases from V and 5 bases from J; junction bases left unmatched: 14. Germline CDR1 is MNHEY and CDR2 is SMNVEV (reference sequence).

This sequence joins TRBV27 and TRBJ2-3, with unresolved D. CDR1 MNHEY and CDR2 SMNVEV come from the germline V gene (reference sequence). The CDR3 is made up of 14 amino acids. The V end lost 2 bases, the J end lost 2 bases, and 8 bases lay between the germline ends. Here the CDR3 DNA reads TGTGCCAGCAGTTTAGCGATTTCCACAGATACGCAGTATTTT. Translated: CASSLAISTDTQYF.

The rearrangement uses TRBV2 and TRBJ1-2; weak D call: TRBD1 (5 bases). Trimming stripped 6 bases from V and 0 bases from J, with 14 bases between. The germline CDR1 and CDR2 sequences are SNHLY and FYNNEI. This CDR3 is built from 15 residues. The CDR3: CASSVQSGANYGYTF. In DNA form, the CDR3 reads TGTGCCAGCAGCGTCCAGTCGGGGGCTAACTATGGCTACACCTTC. Drawing the rest from reference TRBV2 and TRBJ1-2, the complete variable domain is EPEVTQTPSHQVTQMGQEVILRCVPISNHLYFYWYRQILGQKVEFLVSFYNNEISEKSEIFDDQFSVERPDGSNFTLKIRSTKLEDSAMYFCASSVQSGANYGYTFGSGTRLTVV.

V gene TRBV20-1 combines with J gene TRBJ2-3; 10 bases align to TRBD2. CDR1 DFQATT and CDR2 SNEGSKA come from the germline V gene (reference sequence). J lost 5 bases, V lost 4 bases, and 9 bases had no gene match. The CDR3 contains 15 residues. CDR3 bases: TGCAGTGCTATCCCTAGCGGGAGTAGAGGAGATACGCAGTATTTT. It translates to CSAIPSGSRGDTQYF.

This clonotype was seen a handful of times. The J gene is TRBJ2-4, the V gene TRBV4-2; D may be TRBD2 (6 bases). Germline V lookup: CDR1 LGHNA, CDR2 YNFKEQ. V lost 4 bases and J 10 bases, leaving 11 bases between the germline ends. The CDR3 contains 12 residues. This chain's CDR3 is CASSPGGEIQYF. The CDR3 DNA sequence: TGTGCCAGCAGCCCAGGCGGGGAGATTCAGTACTTC.

The genes are TRBV7-9 and TRBJ1-4; TRBD1 aligns across 7 bases. This CDR3 spans 15 amino acids. V trimming: 5 bases; J trimming: 9 bases; junction bases outside the gene matches: 12. The germline V gene encodes CDR1 SEHNR and CDR2 FQNEAQ (reference sequence). DNA of the CDR3: TGTGCCAGCAGCCGAAAAAGACAGGGCCTTAAAAAACTGTTTTTT. As protein: CASSRKRQGLKKLFF.

The chain combines TRBV3-1 with TRBJ2-7; D is unclear. CDR3 size: 13 residues. Germline V gives CDR1 LGHDT, CDR2 YNNKEL (reference sequence). V was pared by 1 base and J by 6 bases, with 10 bases between. This CDR3 is CASSQGGQREQYF. The CDR3 DNA is TGTGCCAGCAGCCAAGGAGGCCAACGCGAGCAGTACTTC.

The rearrangement joins TRBV20-1 to TRBJ2-7; D remains ambiguous. Germline V lookup: CDR1 DFQATT, CDR2 SNEGSKA (reference sequence). V shed 1 base and J shed 5 bases, with 21 bases lying between them. CDR3 length: 16 amino acids. This chain's CDR3 is CSARALGKWDPNEQYF. CDR3 bases: TGCAGTGCTAGAGCGCTAGGTAAATGGGATCCTAACGAGCAGTACTTC.

There are many counts of this clonotype. The chain recombines TRBV30 with TRBJ2-1, with D unclear. The CDR3 extends over 10 amino acids. V was trimmed by 6 bases and J by 6 bases, leaving 6 bases between them. CDR1 is GTSNPN, CDR2 SVGIG, per germline (reference sequence). The CDR3 spells CACDSNEQFF. DNA of the CDR3: TGTGCCTGCGATAGCAATGAGCAGTTCTTC.

As DNA, the CDR3 is TGTGCCAGCAGTGAAGCGCCAGAGACCCAGTACTTC. Its translation: CASSEAPETQYF. The rearrangement joins TRBV6-1 to TRBJ2-5, with D uncertain. The CDR3 covers 12 residues. The V gene's germline CDR1 is MNHNS and CDR2 SASEGT. The V end lost 0 bases, the J end lost 4 bases, and 3 bases lay between the germline ends.